This T cell receptor (beta chain) is from a study of cytomegalovirus exposure and HLA in healthy donors. Across the study: About 82 million unique TCRs from HLA-typed donors were held in an early release of data.

A multiplex PCR was run with 60 Vbeta primers and 13 Jbeta primers. Assay used: immunoSEQ multiplex PCR; TCRdb lists only in-frame clones, some missing. The profile shows about 140,000 clones, 65% to 85% of them singletons. Study results and caveats: Earlier findings revealed that most TCR beta V segments proved productive either about 87% or about 30% of the time.

The CDR3 consists of 13 residues. The V end lost 1 base, the J end lost 4 bases, and 7 bases lay between the germline ends. Germline CDR1 and CDR2: SNHLY and FYNNEI. This clone was recorded a few times. No antigen is known for it. The rearrangement links TRBV2 to TRBJ2-5; D remains unclear. The sequencing sample was made of PBMCs. The TCR comes from a man in his late teens or twenties in good health and CMV-seronegative. CDR3 bases: TGTGCCAGCAGTGAAGGTAGTCGAGAGACCCAGTACTTC. Protein sequence: CASSEGSRETQYF.